The 28 T cell receptor beta chains listed next were all sequenced from one sample in a study of blood T cell repertoires in COVID-19. TCRdb keeps only in-frame clones here, not all; method: immunoSEQ multiplex PCR. The sample has fewer than 250,000 clones; about 87% are singletons. The sequenced sample consisted of peripheral blood. Source of these receptors: a man aged 70-80 years with acute or convalescent COVID-19.

In DNA form, the CDR3 reads TGTGCCAGCAGCTTCAGGACTAGCGAGGATAGCGAGCAGTACTTC. This translates into CASSFRTSEDSEQYF. This rearrangement joins TRBV7-9 to TRBJ2-7; 9 bases are shared with TRBD2. There are 15 residues in the CDR3. V trimming: 3 bases; J trimming: 6 bases; junction bases outside the gene matches: 9. Germline V gene lookup returns CDR1 SEHNR and CDR2 FQNEAQ (reference sequence).

Details on this clone: The sample carries other DNA sequences with the same CDR3. The chain employs TRBV19 and TRBJ2-7; 11 positions match TRBD1. The CDR3 totals 15 residues. Germline-derived CDR1 and CDR2 are LNHDA and SQIVND (reference sequence). With 2 bases clipped from V and 4 bases from J, the junction kept 4 bases outside the gene matches. The CDR3 DNA follows: TGTGCCAGTAGTATAAGCGGACAGGGGGCTTACGAGCAGTACTTC. It translates to CASSISGQGAYEQYF.

V and J are TRBV18 and TRBJ2-4, with 7 bases identical to TRBD1. This CDR3 is 14 amino acids long. The J segment lost 5 bases and the V segment lost 6 bases, leaving 7 bases of the junction unmatched. Per the germline V gene, CDR1 is KGHSH and CDR2 is LQKENI. The CDR3 here is CASSLGQAQNIQYF. In DNA, the CDR3 is TGTGCCAGCTCCCTCGGACAGGCTCAAAACATTCAGTACTTC.

The J gene is TRBJ1-5, the V gene TRBV2; D unresolved. Germline-derived CDR1 and CDR2 are SNHLY and FYNNEI. V dropped 4 bases and J dropped 0 bases, with 10 bases sitting between them. This CDR3 spans 15 amino acids. CDR3 nucleotide sequence: TGTGCCAGCAGTGCAGAGGACTATAGCAATCAGCCCCAGCATTTT. It translates to CASSAEDYSNQPQHF.

This clone was seen once. V gene TRBV2 combines with J gene TRBJ2-3; 9 bases match TRBD2. With 7 bases clipped from V and 5 bases from J, the junction kept 7 bases outside the gene matches. Germline CDR1 reads SNHLY; CDR2 reads FYNNEI. The CDR3 loop spans 14 amino acids. CDR3 sequence reads: CASTVAGVGDTQYF. The CDR3 bases are TGTGCCAGCACGGTAGCGGGAGTGGGAGATACGCAGTATTTT.

In its sample, this clone was seen many times. This chain links TRBV2 with TRBJ2-7; 9 positions agree with TRBD2. CDR1 is SNHLY, CDR2 FYNNEI, per germline. The CDR3 extends over 14 amino acids. V lost 4 bases to trimming and J lost 0 bases; unmatched junction nucleotides: 1. DNA for the CDR3: TGTGCCAGCAGTGGACTAGCGGCCTCCTACGAGCAGTACTTC. Translation gives CASSGLAASYEQYF.

CDR3 sequence: CASSSGTGRVGYTF. CDR3 nucleotides: TGTGCCAGCAGCTCTGGGACAGGGCGGGTTGGCTACACCTTC. The J gene is TRBJ1-2, the V gene TRBV7-2; the match to TRBD1 covers 9 bases. Germline CDR1 and CDR2: SGHTA and FQGNSA. CDR3 length: 14 amino acids. V shed 4 bases and J 7 bases; nucleotides not matched to a gene: 7.

This clone was recorded only once. The chain carries TRBV25-1 and TRBJ1-1, with D uncertain. Between the trimmed V and J ends, which lost 2 bases and 0 bases, there was a span of 13 bases. This CDR3 is 16 amino acids long. The germline V gene encodes CDR1 MGHDK and CDR2 SYGVNS. CDR3 sequence reads: CASSEDAGGLNTEAFF. The CDR3 DNA is TGTGCCAGCAGTGAAGACGCCGGCGGCCTGAACACTGAAGCTTTCTTT.

This clone appeared a few times. The V gene is TRBV29-1, the J gene TRBJ2-5, with 7 bases matching TRBD2. This CDR3 contains 14 residues. V lost 4 bases to trimming and J lost 5 bases; unmatched junction nucleotides: 10. Germline CDR1 and CDR2: SQVTM and ANQGSEA. In DNA, the CDR3 is TGCAGCGTTGTTGGGACCCCGCGGGGGGAGACCCAGTACTTC. The encoded protein is CSVVGTPRGETQYF.

The chain has TRBV9 and TRBJ1-4, with TRBD1 as a possible D gene (5 bases). The CDR3 has 16 amino acids. The V end was cut by 3 bases, the J end by 0 bases, with 12 bases between. Germline CDR1 and CDR2: SGDLS and YYNGEE. Here the CDR3 reads CASSAHPGATNEKLFF. CDR3 bases: TGTGCCAGCAGCGCCCACCCGGGGGCAACTAATGAAAAACTGTTTTTT.

Comment on this clone: One end of the junction varies from germline; a read error may be responsible. V is TRBV7-7 and J is TRBJ2-5; perhaps TRBD2 as D (5 bases). In germline, CDR1 is SSHAT, CDR2 FNYEAQ (reference sequence). The length of the CDR3 is 13 residues. The chain's CDR3 is CASSLWERETQYF. In DNA, the CDR3 is TGTGCTAGCAGCTTATGGGAGCGGGAGACCCAGTACTTC. Using reference TRBV7-7 and TRBJ2-5 for the parts outside the CDR3, the full variable domain is GAGVSQSPRYKVTKRGQDVTLRCDPISSHATLYWYQQALGQGPEFLTYFNYEAQPDKSGLPSDRFSAERPEGSISTLTIQRTEQRDSAMYRCASSLWERETQYFGPGTRLLVL.

The rearrangement joins TRBV19 to TRBJ1-5, with a weak D call TRBD1 (6 bases). The CDR3 contains 15 residues. Trimming shortened V by 0 bases and J by 6 bases, and 12 bases separated the two germline ends. CDR1 and CDR2 (germline): LNHDA, SQIVND (reference sequence). Here the CDR3 reads CASSIDAGAGQPQHF. DNA of the CDR3: TGTGCCAGTAGTATAGATGCAGGGGCGGGTCAGCCCCAGCATTTT.

V is TRBV6-5 and J is TRBJ2-1; perhaps TRBD2 as D (6 bases). The germline V gene has CDR1 MNHEY and CDR2 SVGAGI. The V and J ends lost 6 bases and 7 bases respectively, with 13 bases between them. The CDR3 has 13 amino acids. The CDR3 reads CASRLLGRNEQFF. The CDR3 DNA follows: TGTGCCAGCAGGCTACTAGGGAGGAATGAGCAGTTCTTC.

This chain connects TRBV18 to TRBJ1-1; D is uncertain. The CDR3 has 14 amino acids. V lost 2 bases and J lost 0, with 7 bases in between. CDR1 KGHSH and CDR2 LQKENI come from the germline V gene. The CDR3 spells CASSPGLLNTEAFF. For the CDR3, the DNA is TGTGCCAGCTCACCAGGCTTGCTGAACACTGAAGCTTTCTTT.

The chain employs TRBV25-1 and TRBJ1-2; perhaps TRBD1 as D (6 bases). Germline V gene data show CDR1 as MGHDK and CDR2 as SYGVNS. The CDR3 totals 12 residues. Trimming stripped 6 bases from V and 8 bases from J, with 13 bases between. CDR3 protein: CASRTGTQGYTF. CDR3 coding DNA: TGTGCCAGCAGGACGGGGACACAGGGCTACACCTTC.

Only one count was recorded for this clone. V is TRBV6-5 and J is TRBJ2-6; TRBD2 might be the D (6 bases). Germline V gene data show CDR1 as MNHEY and CDR2 as SVGAGI. The CDR3 consists of 15 residues. Trimming shortened V by 2 bases and J by 4 bases, and 9 bases separated the two germline ends. The CDR3 loop reads CASSYGGVGANVLTF. The CDR3, as DNA: TGTGCCAGCAGTTACGGAGGGGTCGGGGCCAACGTCCTGACTTTC.

About this clone: The sample holds other DNA sequences that translate to the same CDR3. J is TRBJ2-2 and V is TRBV18; D is ambiguous. V was pared by 4 bases and J by 1 base, with 4 bases between. The length of the CDR3 is 13 residues. Looked up from germline, CDR1 is KGHSH and CDR2 is LQKENI. In nucleotides, the CDR3 is TGTGCCAGCTCACTCAGGAACACCGGGGAGCTGTTTTTT. Protein product: CASSLRNTGELFF.

CDR3 nucleotide sequence: TGTGCCAGCAGCTACAGGGAAATTGGTAATGAAAAACTGTTTTTT. It yields the protein CASSYREIGNEKLFF. The chain is built from TRBV5-6 and TRBJ1-4; maybe TRBD1 (6 bases). Trimming left V 3 bases short and J 4 bases short, with 13 bases between. Germline CDR1 and CDR2: SGHDT and YYEEEE. The CDR3 loop spans 15 amino acids.

The rearrangement joins TRBV5-4 to TRBJ1-2; D is ambiguous. The CDR3 spans 15 residues. Trimming shortened V by 1 base and J by 0 bases, and 10 bases separated the two germline ends. CDR1 and CDR2 from the germline V gene are SGHNT and YYREEE (reference sequence). The chain's CDR3 is CASSLFPLANYGYTF. The CDR3 DNA is TGTGCCAGCAGCTTGTTTCCGCTAGCTAACTATGGCTACACCTTC.

This clone was recorded once. The chain combines TRBV6-5 with TRBJ2-3; D is perhaps TRBD2 (5 bases). V lost 6 bases, J lost 2 bases, and 12 bases lay in between. CDR1 is MNHEY and CDR2 is SVGAGI in the germline V gene. This CDR3 spans 14 amino acids. CDR3 in amino acids: CASRAGLSTDTQYF. The CDR3 DNA reads as TGTGCCAGCAGGGCCGGACTTTCCACAGATACGCAGTATTTT.

With regard to this clone: The sample holds other DNA sequences that translate to the same CDR3. The chain is built from TRBV5-1 and TRBJ2-1; 7 bases line up with TRBD1. Germline-derived CDR1 and CDR2 are SGHRS and YFSETQ. The CDR3 runs 15 residues. J was trimmed by 4 bases and V by 0 bases; bases with no gene match: 4. The CDR3 coding sequence is TGCGCCAGCAGCTTGGACGGACAGGAGTACAATGAGCAGTTCTTC. Its translation: CASSLDGQEYNEQFF.

The chain uses TRBV14 and TRBJ1-2; D is uncertain. V shed 0 bases and J shed 7 bases, with 12 bases lying between them. This CDR3 contains 14 residues. Per the germline V gene, CDR1 is SGHDN and CDR2 is FVKESK. CDR3 in amino acids: CASSQEERVGGYTF. The CDR3, as DNA: TGTGCCAGCAGCCAAGAAGAGAGAGTTGGTGGCTACACCTTC.

This clone was detected once. The chain combines TRBV29-1 with TRBJ2-1; 7 bases fit TRBD2. Germline lookup yields CDR1 SQVTM and CDR2 ANQGSEA. The CDR3 sequence is 13 residues long. V lost 4 bases to trimming and J lost 4 bases; unmatched junction nucleotides: 4. In DNA, the CDR3 is TGCAGCGTTGGCGGGAGCAGATACAATGAGCAGTTCTTC. It yields the protein CSVGGSRYNEQFF.

J is TRBJ2-7 and V is TRBV6-5; 15 bases line up with TRBD2. Trimming removed 10 bases from V and 2 bases from J; junction bases left unmatched: 6. The CDR3 contains 15 residues. The germline CDR1 and CDR2 sequences are MNHEY and SVGAGI. The CDR3 is CATGLAGGFAYEQYF. The CDR3 DNA sequence: TGTGCCACGGGACTAGCGGGAGGATTCGCCTACGAGCAGTACTTC.

This chain connects TRBV6-5 to TRBJ1-2; D is undetermined. The CDR3 is 13 residues long. The germline V gene has CDR1 MNHEY and CDR2 SVGAGI. The V end was cut by 5 bases, the J end by 5 bases, with 12 bases between. CDR3 protein: CASSKSRIYGYTF. In DNA, the CDR3 is TGTGCCAGCAGTAAGAGCAGGATATATGGCTACACCTTC.

V usage is TRBV4-3 and J usage is TRBJ2-1; 9 nucleotides line up with TRBD2. Germline V gene data show CDR1 as LGHNA and CDR2 as YSLEER. V was clipped by 1 base and J by 8 bases; unmatched bases: 6. The CDR3 contains 15 residues. The CDR3 DNA reads TGCGCCAGCAGCCAAGCATGGCGGGAGGGCCATGAGCAGTTCTTC. It encodes CASSQAWREGHEQFF.

V usage is TRBV30 and J usage is TRBJ2-1; D is unresolved. V was cut by 1 base and J by 11 bases, with 9 bases left in between. Germline lookup yields CDR1 GTSNPN and CDR2 SVGIG (reference sequence). The CDR3 spans 11 residues. The CDR3 sequence is CAWSANYQQFF. The CDR3, as DNA: TGTGCCTGGAGTGCGAACTATCAGCAGTTCTTC.

The V call is TRBV7-2, the J call TRBJ2-1, with 10 bases matching TRBD2. J gave up 4 bases and V 2 bases, and 8 bases lay outside the gene matches. CDR1 is SGHTA and CDR2 is FQGNSA in the germline V gene. The CDR3 sequence is 17 residues long. The CDR3 sequence is CASSLPSGSINYNEQFF. The CDR3, as DNA: TGTGCCAGCAGCTTACCTAGCGGGAGTATCAATTACAATGAGCAGTTCTTC.